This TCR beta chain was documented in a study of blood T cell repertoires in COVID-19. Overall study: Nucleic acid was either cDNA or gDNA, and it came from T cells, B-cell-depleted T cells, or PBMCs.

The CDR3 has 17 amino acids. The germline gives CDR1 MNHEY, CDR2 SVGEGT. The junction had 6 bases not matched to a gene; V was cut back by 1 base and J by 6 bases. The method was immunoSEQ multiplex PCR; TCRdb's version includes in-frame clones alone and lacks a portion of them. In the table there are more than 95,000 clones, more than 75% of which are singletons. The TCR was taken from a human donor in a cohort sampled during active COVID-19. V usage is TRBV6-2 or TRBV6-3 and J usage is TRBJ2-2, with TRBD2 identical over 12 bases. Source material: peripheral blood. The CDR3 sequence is CASSYLRLAGDPGELFF. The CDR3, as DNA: TGTGCCAGCAGTTACTTGCGACTAGCGGGAGATCCCGGGGAGCTGTTTTTT.